The present entry profiles one T cell receptor (beta chain) with its context. Antigen: not known. The PCR ran on 60 Vbeta and 13 Jbeta primers. The repertoire was sequenced with immunoSEQ multiplex PCR; TCRdb's copy has only in-frame clones and lacks some. The repertoire holds around 110,000 clones, under 85% seen once, with roughly 1.6% in the top ten. This entry comes from a study of cytomegalovirus exposure and HLA in healthy donors. The V and J ends lost 5 bases and 9 bases, in that order; junction bases with no gene match: 12. The CDR3 consists of 15 residues. CDR1 and CDR2 (germline): MRHNA, SNTAGT. Study-wide results and caveats: After further analysis at a later stage, around 17,000 TCR beta sequences were associated with HLA alleles at 0.05 false discovery rate. The later analysis indicated that the majority of CMV-associated TCR beta chains appeared HLA-restricted. Other equally common chains were less clonally expanded than HLA-associated TCR beta chains, a later analysis showed.

This chain joins TRBV6-4 and TRBJ2-1, with 8 bases aligning to TRBD1. Specimen: PBMCs. This receptor was identified in a woman between 18 and 29 years old in good health and CMV-seronegative. In nucleotides, the CDR3 is TGTGCCAGCAGTTCCCAGGGGGCTGGATTAGGTGAGCAGTTCTTC. Residues: CASSSQGAGLGEQFF.